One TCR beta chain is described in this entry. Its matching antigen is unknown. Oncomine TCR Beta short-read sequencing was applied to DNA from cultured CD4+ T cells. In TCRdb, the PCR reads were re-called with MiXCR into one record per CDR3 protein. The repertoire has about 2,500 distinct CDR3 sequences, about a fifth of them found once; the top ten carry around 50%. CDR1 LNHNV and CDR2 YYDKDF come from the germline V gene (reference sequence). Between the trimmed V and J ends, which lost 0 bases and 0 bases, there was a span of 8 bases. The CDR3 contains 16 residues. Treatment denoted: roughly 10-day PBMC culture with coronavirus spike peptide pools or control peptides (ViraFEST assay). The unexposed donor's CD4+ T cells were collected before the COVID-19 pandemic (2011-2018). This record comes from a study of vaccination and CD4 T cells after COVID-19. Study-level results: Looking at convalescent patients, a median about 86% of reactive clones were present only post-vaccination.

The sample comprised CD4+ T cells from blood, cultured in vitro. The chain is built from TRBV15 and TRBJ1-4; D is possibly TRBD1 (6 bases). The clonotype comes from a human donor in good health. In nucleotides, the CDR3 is TGTGCCACCAGCAGAGATCAGGGGCCAACTAATGAAAAACTGTTTTTT. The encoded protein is CATSRDQGPTNEKLFF.